The rows below give T cell receptor beta chains drawn from one sample of a study of T cell repertoires in cytomegalovirus infection. A single record per CDR3 protein comes from TCRdb applying MiXCR to the reads. Of roughly 200,000 distinct CDR3 sequences in the sample, 9.5% are singletons; the top ten hold 4.6%. Sequenced: PBMCs. These TCRs come from a human donor in good health (CMV status not recorded). Some clones in this sample may be carry-over from other donors' samples. Both conserved end residues are part of each CDR3. A D gene is named only where the DNA matches it firmly. Only part of the rows carry a size: once, few, many, or a class if the clone is expanded.

J	D	V	size	CDR3	DNA
TRBJ1-6	TRBD1	TRBV28	many	CASSPDRGRSAPLHF	TGTGCCAGCAGCCCCGACAGGGGGAGGAGTGCACCCCTCCACTTT
TRBJ2-2	-	TRBV12-3/TRBV12-4	many	CASIPTPGAGELFF	TGTGCCAGCATCCCCACCCCCGGCGCCGGGGAGCTGTTTTTT
TRBJ2-2	-	TRBV7-3	many	CASSLGRANTGELFF	TGTGCCAGCAGCTTAGGACGGGCCAACACCGGGGAGCTGTTTTTT
TRBJ2-1	TRBD1	TRBV20-1	-	CSARDYQGAYNEQFF	TGCAGTGCTAGAGATTATCAGGGGGCCTACAATGAGCAGTTCTTC
TRBJ1-5	-	TRBV15	many	CATSLSTVSNQPQHF	TGTGCCACCAGTTTGTCCACAGTTAGCAATCAGCCCCAGCATTTT
TRBJ2-2	-	TRBV7-2	-	CASRTSFDTGELFF	TGTGCCAGCAGAACGTCTTTTGACACCGGGGAGCTGTTTTTT
TRBJ2-4	-	TRBV12-3/TRBV12-4	few	CASSLDSGNIQYF	TGTGCCAGCAGTCTCGACAGTGGAAACATTCAGTACTTC
TRBJ1-1	-	TRBV19	-	CASSVDWDLNTEAFF	TGTGCCAGTAGTGTCGATTGGGACTTGAACACTGAAGCTTTCTTT
TRBJ2-7	TRBD2	TRBV11-2	many	CASSSSGRNYEQYF	TGTGCCAGCAGCTCTAGCGGGAGGAATTACGAGCAGTACTTC
TRBJ1-5	-	TRBV12-3/TRBV12-4	-	CASSPSEVQPQHF	TGTGCCAGCAGTCCCTCAGAGGTTCAGCCCCAGCATTTT
TRBJ1-2	-	TRBV7-2	many	CASSLEPGANYGYTF	TGTGCCAGCAGCTTAGAACCAGGAGCTAACTATGGCTACACCTTC
TRBJ2-7	-	TRBV7-9	many	CASSLAMGYEQYF	TGTGCCAGCAGCTTAGCTATGGGTTACGAGCAGTACTTC
TRBJ2-7	-	TRBV28	many	CASRGLYEQYF	TGTGCCAGCCGGGGGTTGTACGAGCAGTACTTC
TRBJ2-1	-	TRBV5-5	many	CASSLGSFSYNEQFF	TGTGCCAGCAGCTTAGGTAGCTTCTCCTACAATGAGCAGTTCTTC
TRBJ2-5	-	TRBV7-6	many	CASSLNIGNPETQYF	TGTGCCAGCAGCTTAAATATAGGGAACCCGGAGACCCAGTACTTC
TRBJ2-7	TRBD1	TRBV20-1	-	CSAGAPLGQRDREQYF	TGCAGTGCTGGGGCGCCTCTGGGACAGCGAGATCGGGAGCAGTACTTC
TRBJ2-3	-	TRBV5-3	-	CASNLKTGAQDTQYF	TGTGCCAGCAACTTAAAGACGGGGGCTCAGGATACGCAGTATTTT
TRBJ2-1	-	TRBV10-3	many	CAISESGGAVNEQFF	TGTGCCATCAGTGAGTCAGGGGGGGCGGTCAATGAGCAGTTCTTC
TRBJ1-1	-	TRBV7-8	many	CASSETGLGSRTEAFF	TGTGCCAGCAGCGAGACGGGGCTGGGCTCACGGACTGAAGCTTTCTTT
TRBJ2-1	TRBD2	TRBV4-1	-	CASSRTSGGEDEQFF	TGCGCCAGCAGCCGGACTAGCGGGGGGGAGGATGAGCAGTTCTTC
TRBJ1-5	TRBD1	TRBV7-2	many	CASSLGGGLQPQHF	TGTGCCAGCAGCTTAGGAGGGGGCCTTCAGCCCCAGCATTTT
TRBJ1-6	-	TRBV12-3/TRBV12-4	many	CASSTNRNYNSPLHF	TGTGCCAGCAGCACGAACAGGAACTATAATTCACCCCTCCACTTT
TRBJ1-4	-	TRBV7-9	-	CASSSLSPGENEKLFF	TGTGCCAGCAGCTCCCTGAGCCCAGGGGAAAATGAAAAACTGTTTTTT
TRBJ1-4	-	TRBV28	many	CASSSAGLANEKLFF	TGTGCCAGCAGTTCCGCAGGCCTCGCTAATGAAAAACTGTTTTTT
TRBJ1-5	-	TRBV6-5	few	CASPVGDPPQHF	TGTGCCAGTCCTGTAGGGGACCCGCCCCAGCATTTT
TRBJ2-7	TRBD2	TRBV27	few	CASRTLAGGQGEQYF	TGTGCCAGCAGAACCCTAGCGGGGGGCCAGGGGGAGCAGTACTTC
TRBJ2-7	TRBD2	TRBV12-3/TRBV12-4	many	CASSFGGGPYEQYF	TGTGCCAGCAGTTTCGGCGGGGGGCCCTACGAGCAGTACTTC
TRBJ2-1	-	TRBV28	many	CASSFGLREGEQFF	TGTGCCAGCAGTTTTGGGCTAAGGGAAGGGGAGCAGTTCTTC
TRBJ2-6	TRBD1	TRBV4-2	few	CASSQDPGQDTYSGANVLTF	TGTGCCAGCAGCCAAGACCCGGGACAGGATACATACTCTGGGGCCAACGTCCTGACTTTC
TRBJ1-5	-	TRBV3-1	many	CASSRQGQPQHF	TGTGCCAGCAGCCGTCAGGGTCAGCCCCAGCATTTT
TRBJ2-5	-	TRBV28	-	CASSLGLLAGRQETQYF	TGTGCCAGCAGTTTAGGGTTATTGGCGGGGCGCCAAGAGACCCAGTACTTC
TRBJ2-1	-	TRBV14	-	CASSQGMRDEQFF	TGTGCCAGCAGCCAAGGAATGCGGGATGAGCAGTTCTTC
TRBJ2-1	-	TRBV7-2	few	CASRPSGNEQFF	TGTGCCAGCAGGCCTAGTGGAAATGAGCAGTTCTTC
TRBJ1-1	-	TRBV6-6	few	CASSLGRAFF	TGTGCCAGCAGTTTAGGTAGAGCTTTCTTT
TRBJ1-3	TRBD1	TRBV28	many	CASSPGQGRGNTIYF	TGTGCCAGCAGTCCCGGACAGGGGAGAGGAAACACCATATATTTT